Listed below are T cell receptor beta chains from one sample, sequenced in a study of CD8 T cells in ankylosing spondylitis. Each CDR3 protein is one row after TCRdb ran MiXCR on the 5' RACE reads. The sample records 350,000 to 450,000 distinct CDR3 sequences, 20% to 25% being singletons. Sequencing used blood, either unsorted or a sorted T cell fraction (not recorded which). The source is a male donor with ankylosing spondylitis or in good health (not recorded which). CDR3s include the opening cysteine and the closing phenylalanine or tryptophan. Fields, in order: D gene, V gene, J gene, clone size, CDR3 protein, CDR3 DNA. A D gene is named only where the DNA matches it firmly. Some rows mark clone size as missing; the rest say once, few, many or name a class of expanded clone.

>-|TRBV14|TRBJ2-7|-
CASSPDPNVAQSYEQYF
TGTGCCAGCAGCCCCGACCCAAATGTAGCCCAATCCTACGAGCAGTACTTC
>TRBD1|TRBV4-1|TRBJ2-1|-
CASSRPGQGYEQFF
TGCGCCAGCAGCCGCCCGGGACAGGGGTATGAGCAGTTCTTC
>-|TRBV4-2|TRBJ2-7|-
CASSQGGGGGMSEQYF
TGTGCCAGCAGCCAAGGAGGGGGAGGGGGCATGAGTGAGCAGTACTTC
>TRBD1|TRBV9|TRBJ2-3|-
CASSDRGGSTDTQYF
TGTGCCAGCAGCGACAGGGGCGGAAGCACAGATACGCAGTATTTT
>TRBD1|TRBV15|TRBJ2-1|few
CATSRPTGATYNEQFF
TGTGCCACCAGCAGACCGACAGGGGCAACCTACAATGAGCAGTTCTTC
>-|TRBV11-2|TRBJ1-2|-
CASSLDAGHYGYTF
TGTGCCAGCAGCTTAGACGCAGGACACTATGGCTACACCTTC
>TRBD1|TRBV24-1|TRBJ2-1|-
CATSDYGTGAHNEQFF
TGTGCCACCAGTGACTACGGGACAGGGGCACATAATGAGCAGTTCTTC
>TRBD1|TRBV20-1|TRBJ2-7|few
CSARDVTGQSYEQYF
TGCAGTGCTAGAGATGTGACAGGGCAGTCCTACGAGCAGTACTTC
>TRBD2|TRBV6-5|TRBJ2-1|many
CASRHSGGPSYNEQFF
TGTGCCAGCAGACACTCGGGGGGGCCCTCCTACAATGAGCAGTTCTTC
>TRBD1|TRBV29-1|TRBJ2-2|-
CSGGQSNTGELFF
TGCAGCGGGGGACAGTCGAACACCGGGGAGCTGTTTTTT
>-|TRBV7-9|TRBJ2-3|-
CASSHLPRLDTQYF
TGTGCCAGCAGCCACCTGCCCCGGCTTGATACGCAGTATTTT